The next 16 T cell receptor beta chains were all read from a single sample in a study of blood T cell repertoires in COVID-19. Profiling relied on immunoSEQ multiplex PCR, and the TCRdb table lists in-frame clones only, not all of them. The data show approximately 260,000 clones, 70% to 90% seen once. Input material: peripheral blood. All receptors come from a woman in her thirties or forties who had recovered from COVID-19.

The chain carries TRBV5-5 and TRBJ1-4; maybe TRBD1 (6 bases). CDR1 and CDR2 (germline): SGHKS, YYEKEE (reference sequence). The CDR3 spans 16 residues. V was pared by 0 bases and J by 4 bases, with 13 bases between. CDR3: CASSLGRGLNNEKLFF. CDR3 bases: TGTGCCAGCAGCTTGGGGCGGGGGCTTAATAATGAAAAACTGTTTTTT.

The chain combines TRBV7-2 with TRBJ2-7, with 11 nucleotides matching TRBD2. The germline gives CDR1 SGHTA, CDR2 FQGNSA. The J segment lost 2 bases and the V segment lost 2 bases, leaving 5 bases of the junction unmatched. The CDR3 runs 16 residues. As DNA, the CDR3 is TGTGCCAGCAGCTTATCCGGGACTAGCGGTACCTACGAGCAGTACTTC. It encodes CASSLSGTSGTYEQYF.

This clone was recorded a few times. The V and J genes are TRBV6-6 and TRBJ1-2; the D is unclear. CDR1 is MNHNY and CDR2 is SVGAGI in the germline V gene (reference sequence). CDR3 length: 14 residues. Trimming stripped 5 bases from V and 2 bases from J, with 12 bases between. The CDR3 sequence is CASSDGGINYGYTF. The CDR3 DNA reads TGTGCCAGCAGTGACGGAGGGATCAACTATGGCTACACCTTC.

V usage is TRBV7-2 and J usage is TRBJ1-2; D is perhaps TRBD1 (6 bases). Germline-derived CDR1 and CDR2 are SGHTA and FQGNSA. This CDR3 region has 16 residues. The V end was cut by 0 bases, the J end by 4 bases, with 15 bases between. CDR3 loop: CASSLAPIGQPYGYTF. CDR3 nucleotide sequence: TGTGCCAGCAGCTTAGCGCCCATTGGACAGCCCTATGGCTACACCTTC.

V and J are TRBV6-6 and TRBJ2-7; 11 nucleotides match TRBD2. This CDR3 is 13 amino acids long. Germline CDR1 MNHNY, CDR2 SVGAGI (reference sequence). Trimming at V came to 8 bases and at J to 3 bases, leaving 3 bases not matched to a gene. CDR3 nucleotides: TGTGCCAGCGAGCTAGCGGGAGGCTACGAGCAGTACTTC. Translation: CASELAGGYEQYF.

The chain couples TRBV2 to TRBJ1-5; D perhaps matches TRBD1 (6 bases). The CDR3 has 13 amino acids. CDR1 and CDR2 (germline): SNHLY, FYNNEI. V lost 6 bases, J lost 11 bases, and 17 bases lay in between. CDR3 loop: CASSVDGRGAQHF. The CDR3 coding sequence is TGTGCCAGCAGCGTCGACGGGAGGGGGGCCCAGCATTTT.

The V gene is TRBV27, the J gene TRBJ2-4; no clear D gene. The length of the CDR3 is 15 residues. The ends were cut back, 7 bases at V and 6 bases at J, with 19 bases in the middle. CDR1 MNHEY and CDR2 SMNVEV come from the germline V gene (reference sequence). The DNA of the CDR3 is TGTGCCAGCAAACTCTCTTTGGTCTCGGGAAACATTCAGTACTTC. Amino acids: CASKLSLVSGNIQYF.

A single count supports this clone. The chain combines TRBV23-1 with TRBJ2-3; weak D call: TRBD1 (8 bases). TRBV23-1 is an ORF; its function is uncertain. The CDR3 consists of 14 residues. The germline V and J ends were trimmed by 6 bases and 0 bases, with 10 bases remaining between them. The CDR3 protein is CASRQGGSTDTQYF. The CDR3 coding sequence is TGCGCCAGCAGACAGGGGGGGAGCACAGATACGCAGTATTTT.

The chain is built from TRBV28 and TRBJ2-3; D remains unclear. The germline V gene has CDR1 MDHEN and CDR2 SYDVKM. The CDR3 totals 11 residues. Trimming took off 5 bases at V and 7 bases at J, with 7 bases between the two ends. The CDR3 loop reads CASSPRYTQYF. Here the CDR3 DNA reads TGTGCCAGCAGTCCGAGGTATACGCAGTATTTT.

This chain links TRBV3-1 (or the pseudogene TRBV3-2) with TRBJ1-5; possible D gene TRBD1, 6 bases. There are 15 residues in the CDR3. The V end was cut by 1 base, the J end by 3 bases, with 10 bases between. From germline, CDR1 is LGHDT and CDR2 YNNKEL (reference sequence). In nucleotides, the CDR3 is TGTGCCAGCAGCCAAGGAGGACAGTTCAATCAGCCCCAGCATTTT. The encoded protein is CASSQGGQFNQPQHF.

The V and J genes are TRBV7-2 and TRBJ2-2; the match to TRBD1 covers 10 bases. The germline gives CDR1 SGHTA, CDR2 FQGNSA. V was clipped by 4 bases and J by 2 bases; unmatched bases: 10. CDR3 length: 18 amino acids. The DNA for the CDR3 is TGTGCCAGCAGCTCGTCCGGGACAGGGGATTTTAACACCGGGGAGCTGTTTTTT. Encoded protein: CASSSSGTGDFNTGELFF.

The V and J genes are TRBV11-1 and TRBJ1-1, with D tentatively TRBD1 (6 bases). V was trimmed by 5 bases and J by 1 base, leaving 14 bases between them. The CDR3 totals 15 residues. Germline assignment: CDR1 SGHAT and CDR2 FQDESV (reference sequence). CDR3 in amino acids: CASSPRTGWNTEAFF. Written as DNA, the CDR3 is TGTGCCAGCAGCCCCCGCACAGGGTGGAACACTGAAGCTTTCTTT.

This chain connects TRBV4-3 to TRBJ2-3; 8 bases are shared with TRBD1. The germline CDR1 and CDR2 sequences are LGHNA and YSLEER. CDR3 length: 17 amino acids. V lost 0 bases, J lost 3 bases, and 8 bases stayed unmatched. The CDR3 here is CASSQDLTGGSTDTQYF. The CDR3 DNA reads TGCGCCAGCAGCCAAGATTTAACAGGGGGTTCGACAGATACGCAGTATTTT.

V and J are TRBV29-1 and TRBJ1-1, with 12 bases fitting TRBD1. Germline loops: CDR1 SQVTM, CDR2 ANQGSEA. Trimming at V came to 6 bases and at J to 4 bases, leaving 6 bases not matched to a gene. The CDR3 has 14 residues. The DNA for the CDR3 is TGCAGCGTGGGGGACAGGGGGCGCGGCACTGAAGCTTTCTTT. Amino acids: CSVGDRGRGTEAFF.

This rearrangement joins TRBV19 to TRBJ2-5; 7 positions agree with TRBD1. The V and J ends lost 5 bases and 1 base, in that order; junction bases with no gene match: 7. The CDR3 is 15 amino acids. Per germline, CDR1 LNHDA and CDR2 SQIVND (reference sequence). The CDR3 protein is CASSPRTGLQETQYF. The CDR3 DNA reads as TGTGCCAGTAGTCCTCGGACAGGACTCCAAGAGACCCAGTACTTC.

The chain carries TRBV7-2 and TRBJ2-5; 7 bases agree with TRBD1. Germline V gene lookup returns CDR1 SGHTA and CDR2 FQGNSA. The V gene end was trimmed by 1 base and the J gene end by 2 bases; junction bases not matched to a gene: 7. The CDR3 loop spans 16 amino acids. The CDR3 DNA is TGTGCCAGCAGCTTAGGGAGGCCAGGGGGTCAAGAGACCCAGTACTTC. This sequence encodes CASSLGRPGGQETQYF.